This TCR beta chain was found in a study of blood T cell repertoires in COVID-19. Study-level information: Both acute and convalescent COVID-19 samples were obtained from the United States, Italy and Spain.

The V gene lost 4 bases and the J gene lost 3 bases, with 14 bases spanning the gap. CDR1 is SGHNT and CDR2 is YYREEE in the germline V gene (reference sequence). This CDR3 comprises 15 residues. The table came from immunoSEQ multiplex PCR; TCRdb's copy has only in-frame clones and leaves some out. The data hold over 200,000 clones, with approximately 79% observed a single time. The sample taken for sequencing was peripheral blood. This chain links TRBV5-4 with TRBJ1-5, with D perhaps matching TRBD1 (6 bases). The sequence was collected from a human donor in a cohort sampled during active COVID-19. The CDR3 DNA reads as TGTGCCAGCAGCGATACAGGGTCCGTCAATCAGCCCCAGCATTTT. Amino acids: CASSDTGSVNQPQHF.